This T cell receptor beta chain was observed in a study of T cell repertoires in cytomegalovirus infection. With 7 bases removed from V and 0 bases from J, the gap between germline ends came to 13 bases. CDR1 and CDR2 from the germline V gene are MNHEY and SVGEGT. The CDR3 loop spans 15 amino acids. TCRdb re-analysed the reads in MiXCR, keeping a single row per CDR3 protein. The table records 300,000 to 400,000 distinct CDR3 sequences, roughly 28% of them present only once. A remark on this clonotype: Its antigen is not identified.

Specimen: cultured PBMCs, collected from culture after CMV antigen stimulation. This sequence was found in a human donor in good health (CMV status not recorded). Some clones in this sample may be carry-over from other donors' samples. The rearrangement links TRBV6-2 or TRBV6-3 to TRBJ2-1; D could derive from TRBD1 or TRBD2 (6 bases each). DNA for the CDR3: TGTGCCAGCATCGTAGGGGGGAGCTCCTACAATGAGCAGTTCTTC. It encodes CASIVGGSSYNEQFF.